The next 32 T cell receptor beta chains were all read from a single sample in a study of blood T cells in healthy people across ages. PCR was performed a second time for about 6 to 11 cycles using a sample-barcoded 5' primer and a J-beta primer mix. TCRdb recomputed calls from the 5' RACE reads with MiXCR, one row per CDR3 protein. The table records 600,000 to 1,000,000 distinct CDR3 sequences, roughly 25% of them present only once. The data were also submitted as part of a second study, on T cells of mothers and their children.

Sequenced input: blood. These receptors all come from a boy between 10 and 17 years old in good health.

This clonotype was picked up a small number of times. The genes are TRBV7-2 and TRBJ1-2, with D perhaps matching TRBD1 (5 bases). CDR1 is SGHTA and CDR2 is FQGNSA in the germline V gene. The CDR3 consists of 14 residues. V was shortened by 5 bases and J by 1 base, with 11 bases between the two germline ends. CDR3 protein: CASSRDGNNYGYTF. In DNA form, the CDR3 reads TGTGCCAGCAGCCGGGACGGGAATAACTATGGCTACACCTTC.

Remarks on this clonotype: One end of the junction does not line up with germline, which may come from a read error. This chain links TRBV6-2 or TRBV6-3 with TRBJ2-5; 7 nucleotides match TRBD2. The J call may be wrong; the DNA end is better matched by TRBJ2-1. The CDR3 length is 15 residues. Germline CDR1 reads MNHEY; CDR2 reads SVGEGT. This CDR3 reads CASSSLGGSYDEQFF. DNA for the CDR3: TGTGCCAGCAGTTCCCTAGGCGGGAGCTACGATGAGCAGTTCTTC.

The rearrangement links TRBV7-8 to TRBJ1-6, with 9 bases identical to TRBD1. Germline-derived CDR1 and CDR2 are SGHVS and FQNEAQ. V lost 5 bases and J lost 10; bases outside the gene matches: 15. This CDR3 spans 17 amino acids. The CDR3 region is CASSDRQGVTVGSPLHF. CDR3 DNA: TGTGCCAGCAGCGACAGACAGGGGGTGACGGTTGGGTCACCCCTCCACTTT.

CDR3: CASSKAPGPGLAGEGLCYEQYF. In DNA form, the CDR3 reads TGTGCCAGCAGCAAAGCGCCGGGCCCAGGACTAGCGGGAGAGGGGCTCTGTTACGAGCAGTACTTC. The rearrangement links TRBV21-1 to TRBJ2-5; whether TRBD2, the table's D call, matches the DNA was not checked. The DNA matches TRBJ2-7 better at its end, which makes the J call doubtful. TRBV21-1 is a recognized pseudogene. There are 22 residues in the CDR3.

The table lists this clonotype with a few counts. V and J are TRBV6-1 and TRBJ1-2; D ambiguous. Trimming removed 4 bases from V and 5 bases from J, with 5 bases in between. Germline-derived CDR1 and CDR2 are MNHNS and SASEGT. This CDR3 has 11 residues. The CDR3 DNA is TGTGCCAGCAGTGTTTCATATGGCTACACCTTC. It encodes CASSVSYGYTF.

This clonotype was observed a few times. The genes are TRBV12-3 or TRBV12-4 and TRBJ1-1; D is perhaps TRBD1 (6 bases). CDR3 length equals 16 residues. V lost 2 bases and J 1 base, leaving 14 bases between the germline ends. The CDR3 is CASSLKEGGRNTEAFF. DNA for the CDR3: TGTGCCAGCAGTTTAAAGGAGGGGGGTCGGAACACTGAAGCTTTCTTT.

J is TRBJ1-4 and V is TRBV7-2; 9 nucleotides line up with TRBD1. V trimming: 5 bases; J trimming: 8 bases; junction bases outside the gene matches: 9. CDR1 SGHTA and CDR2 FQGNSA come from the germline V gene. The CDR3 sequence is 15 residues long. The CDR3 DNA sequence: TGTGCCAGCAGCCGACTACAGGGGGCGGGGGAAAAACTGTTTTTT. As protein: CASSRLQGAGEKLFF.

This clonotype occurred a few times. This rearrangement joins TRBV20-1 to TRBJ2-5, with TRBD1 matching over 7 bases. From germline, CDR1 is DFQATT and CDR2 SNEGSKA (reference sequence). Unmatched junction bases numbered 10, after V lost 6 bases and J lost 0 bases. The CDR3 runs 15 residues. CDR3 amino acids: CSARKMGQYQETQYF. DNA for the CDR3: TGCAGTGCCCGAAAGATGGGACAGTACCAAGAGACCCAGTACTTC.

This chain joins TRBV28 and TRBJ1-5; 10 positions match TRBD1. Germline assignment: CDR1 MDHEN and CDR2 SYDVKM. The CDR3 extends over 15 amino acids. V was clipped by 4 bases and J by 3 bases; unmatched bases: 3. CDR3 loop: CASSSGTGANQPQHF. CDR3 bases: TGTGCCAGCAGTTCCGGGACAGGGGCCAATCAGCCCCAGCATTTT.

The chain has TRBV7-2 and TRBJ2-4, with TRBD1 matching over 7 bases. This CDR3 has 13 residues. Germline trimming cut 5 bases from V and 8 bases from J; bases unmatched to any gene: 6. The germline gives CDR1 SGHTA, CDR2 FQGNSA. CDR3 protein: CASSLGQADIQYF. DNA of the CDR3: TGTGCCAGCAGCCTTGGACAGGCAGACATTCAGTACTTC.

This clonotype was observed a few times. The rearrangement uses TRBV29-1 and TRBJ2-1; 15 positions match TRBD2. In germline, CDR1 is SQVTM, CDR2 ANQGSEA. CDR3 length: 14 amino acids. Trimming cost V 7 bases and J 7 bases; bases outside gene matches: 5. DNA for the CDR3: TGCAGCGCCGGGACTAGCGGGAGGTGGAATGAGCAGTTCTTC. Translation: CSAGTSGRWNEQFF.

This clonotype has a count of ten or more. V and J are TRBV29-1 and TRBJ1-5, with D tentatively TRBD1 (5 bases). Per germline, CDR1 SQVTM and CDR2 ANQGSEA. The CDR3 runs 13 residues. V dropped 7 bases and J dropped 9 bases, with 19 bases sitting between them. The CDR3 protein is CSAKGDAVGPQHF. As DNA, the CDR3 is TGCAGCGCCAAAGGGGACGCCGTTGGGCCCCAGCATTTT.

In its sample, this clonotype was seen a few times. A single base separates this from a much larger clone, so it may be a read error. The chain has TRBV5-6 and TRBJ2-5, with a weak D call TRBD1 (6 bases). The better agreement between TRBJ2-7 and the DNA end casts doubt on the J call. The CDR3 covers 14 residues. CDR1 and CDR2 (germline): SGHDT, YYEEEE. CDR3 residues: CASSSRDTSYEQYF. DNA for the CDR3: TGTGCCAGCAGCTCCCGGGACACCTCCTACGAGCAGTACTTC.

The chain combines TRBV7-9 with TRBJ1-4; D unresolved. Trimming removed 0 bases from V and 8 bases from J, with 10 bases in between. The germline V gene encodes CDR1 SEHNR and CDR2 FQNEAQ (reference sequence). CDR3 length equals 14 residues. This CDR3 reads CASSLAEGNEKLFF. The CDR3 bases are TGTGCCAGCAGCTTAGCGGAGGGAAACGAAAAACTGTTTTTT.

This clonotype was detected a few times. The chain combines TRBV3-1 with TRBJ2-2; no clear D. Between the trimmed V and J ends, which lost 3 bases and 5 bases, there was a span of 7 bases. Germline V gene lookup returns CDR1 LGHDT and CDR2 YNNKEL (reference sequence). This CDR3 is built from 13 residues. The CDR3 nucleotides read TGTGCCAGCAGCCAGCTAGAGACCGGGGAGCTGTTTTTT. Amino acid sequence: CASSQLETGELFF.

V usage is TRBV6-6 and J usage is TRBJ1-2; TRBD1 might be the D (5 bases). CDR1 MNHNY and CDR2 SVGAGI come from the germline V gene (reference sequence). The CDR3 contains 12 residues. Trimming cost V 5 bases and J 8 bases, with 12 bases left between them. The CDR3 protein is CASSTPGVGYTF. The CDR3 coding sequence is TGTGCCAGCAGTACTCCGGGGGTCGGCTACACCTTC.

This clonotype was seen only a few times. The chain carries TRBV29-1 and TRBJ2-5; 7 positions match TRBD1. Gene TRBJ2-1 matches the end of the DNA better, so the J call may be wrong. CDR1 and CDR2 from the germline V gene are SQVTM and ANQGSEA. The CDR3 extends over 13 amino acids. CDR3 in amino acids: CSARTGSAIEQFF. DNA of the CDR3: TGCAGCGCCCGGACAGGTTCGGCGATTGAGCAGTTCTTC.

The rearrangement joins TRBV28 to TRBJ2-7; D is possibly TRBD1 (6 bases). The CDR3 has 15 amino acids. The V gene lost 8 bases and the J gene lost 0 bases, with 17 bases spanning the gap. Germline lookup yields CDR1 MDHEN and CDR2 SYDVKM. CDR3 nucleotides: TGTGCCAGCGCCACGTGGGGCAGGGGCTCCTACGAGCAGTACTTC. It is translated as CASATWGRGSYEQYF.

This chain connects TRBV10-3 to TRBJ2-7; D call uncertain. Trimming cost V 3 bases and J 4 bases, with 7 bases left between them. Germline CDR1 ENHRY, CDR2 SYGVKD. CDR3 length: 12 amino acids. The CDR3: CAISDQPYEQYF. The CDR3 nucleotides read TGTGCCATCAGTGATCAACCATACGAGCAGTACTTC.

V and J are TRBV7-3 and TRBJ2-1, with 8 bases identical to TRBD2. Per germline, CDR1 SGHTA and CDR2 FQGTGA. The CDR3 has 14 amino acids. J lost 10 bases, V lost 2 bases, and 7 bases had no gene match. CDR3 residues: CASSLAGGREEQFF. CDR3 nucleotide sequence: TGTGCCAGCAGCTTAGCGGGGGGCCGGGAGGAGCAGTTCTTC. Together with reference TRBV7-3 and TRBJ2-1, the CDR3 gives the full variable domain: GAGVSQTPSNKVTEKGKYVELRCDPISGHTALYWYRQSLGQGPEFLIYFQGTGAADDSGLPNDRFFAVRPEGSVSTLKIQRTERGDSAVYLCASSLAGGREEQFFGPGTRLTVL.

This clonotype was seen a handful of times. The DNA of the CDR3 is TGCAGCTCAAACAGGGGGCGCTGGGAGACCCAGTACTTC. The encoded protein is CSSNRGRWETQYF. This rearrangement joins TRBV20-1 to TRBJ2-5, with 9 bases aligning to TRBD1. CDR1 DFQATT and CDR2 SNEGSKA come from the germline V gene (reference sequence). CDR3 length: 13 amino acids.

J is TRBJ2-1 and V is TRBV2; unclear D gene. Between the trimmed V and J ends, which lost 0 bases and 2 bases, there was a span of 11 bases. CDR1 and CDR2 from the germline V gene are SNHLY and FYNNEI. This CDR3 contains 16 residues. The CDR3 region is CASSEAPERPYNEQFF. CDR3 bases: TGTGCCAGCAGTGAAGCGCCAGAGAGACCCTACAATGAGCAGTTCTTC.

In its sample, this clonotype was seen many times. The rearrangement uses TRBV2 and TRBJ2-5, with D tentatively TRBD1 or TRBD2 (5 bases each). Trimming took off 6 bases at V and 1 base at J, with 12 bases between the two ends. The CDR3 spans 14 residues. Germline CDR1 reads SNHLY; CDR2 reads FYNNEI. This CDR3 is CASRKWDGQETQYF. In DNA, the CDR3 is TGTGCCAGCAGAAAATGGGACGGCCAAGAGACCCAGTACTTC.

The V call is TRBV28, the J call TRBJ1-5, with 8 bases fitting TRBD1. The ends lost 7 bases at V and 0 bases at J; junction bases unmatched: 14. CDR3 length: 18 amino acids. Germline CDR1 is MDHEN and CDR2 is SYDVKM. CDR3 DNA sequence: TGTGCCAGCACTCTATTCGGGACAGGACTTTATAGCAATCAGCCCCAGCATTTT. Its translation: CASTLFGTGLYSNQPQHF.

The chain joins TRBV28 to TRBJ2-5; 8 nucleotides agree with TRBD1. The CDR3 length is 14 residues. With 1 base clipped from V and 6 bases from J, the junction kept 4 bases outside the gene matches. Germline V gene data show CDR1 as MDHEN and CDR2 as SYDVKM. The CDR3: CASSLSGGAKTQYF. CDR3 coding DNA: TGTGCCAGCAGTTTATCAGGGGGCGCGAAGACCCAGTACTTC.

CDR3 protein: CASSLRTSGVYEQYF. CDR3 sequence (DNA): TGTGCCAGCAGTCTAAGGACTAGCGGGGTCTACGAGCAGTACTTC. The V gene is TRBV28, the J gene TRBJ2-5; the match to TRBD2 covers 12 bases. The J call may be in error: the DNA end matches TRBJ2-7 better. The CDR3 has 15 amino acids. Germline CDR1 is MDHEN and CDR2 is SYDVKM.

This clonotype has a handful of counts. The CDR3 reads CASQAVSEIFNTGELFF. The CDR3 coding sequence is TGTGCCAGCCAGGCAGTGTCGGAGATCTTCAACACCGGGGAGCTGTTTTTT. The chain employs TRBV6-1 and TRBJ2-2; D is ambiguous. Germline CDR1 reads MNHNS; CDR2 reads SASEGT. This CDR3 contains 17 residues. The germline V and J ends were trimmed by 8 bases and 2 bases, with 21 bases remaining between them.

This rearrangement joins TRBV6-5 to TRBJ1-4; D call uncertain. V lost 1 base to trimming and J lost 8 bases, with 8 bases between them. The CDR3 covers 13 residues. The V gene's germline CDR1 is MNHEY and CDR2 SVGAGI. Written as DNA, the CDR3 is TGTGCCAGCAGTTACTTCGAGGGAGAAAAACTGTTTTTT. Translated, it gives CASSYFEGEKLFF.

The chain employs TRBV10-3 and TRBJ2-1; no clear D gene. Germline V gene sequence: CDR1 ENHRY, CDR2 SYGVKD. Trimming shortened V by 1 base and J by 5 bases, and 9 bases separated the two germline ends. The CDR3 has 14 residues. The CDR3 region has the DNA TGTGCCATCAGTGAGTTGGGGTCTGACAATGAGCAGTTCTTC. This gives the protein CAISELGSDNEQFF.

V gene TRBV12-3 or TRBV12-4 combines with J gene TRBJ2-5; no clear D. V was cut by 2 bases and J by 2 bases, with 9 bases left in between. The CDR3 length is 14 residues. The CDR3 DNA is TGTGCCAGCAGTTTAAGCGCGGATCAAGAGACCCAGTACTTC. Its protein is CASSLSADQETQYF.

This chain links TRBV15 with TRBJ1-5, with D maybe TRBD1 (5 bases). Germline V gene lookup returns CDR1 LNHNV and CDR2 YYDKDF (reference sequence). V was pared by 0 bases and J by 7 bases, with 13 bases between. CDR3 length: 15 residues. The CDR3 spells CATSRDRDGRQPQHF. Written as DNA, the CDR3 is TGTGCCACCAGCAGAGATCGGGACGGGAGGCAGCCCCAGCATTTT.

This clonotype was counted a few times. This sequence joins TRBV29-1 and TRBJ2-7; weak D call: TRBD2 (5 bases). The ends were cut back, 2 bases at V and 6 bases at J, with 11 bases in the middle. The CDR3 has 12 residues. Germline assignment: CDR1 SQVTM and CDR2 ANQGSEA. The CDR3: CSVERGLAEQYF. Here the CDR3 DNA reads TGCAGCGTTGAAAGAGGGTTGGCCGAGCAGTACTTC.